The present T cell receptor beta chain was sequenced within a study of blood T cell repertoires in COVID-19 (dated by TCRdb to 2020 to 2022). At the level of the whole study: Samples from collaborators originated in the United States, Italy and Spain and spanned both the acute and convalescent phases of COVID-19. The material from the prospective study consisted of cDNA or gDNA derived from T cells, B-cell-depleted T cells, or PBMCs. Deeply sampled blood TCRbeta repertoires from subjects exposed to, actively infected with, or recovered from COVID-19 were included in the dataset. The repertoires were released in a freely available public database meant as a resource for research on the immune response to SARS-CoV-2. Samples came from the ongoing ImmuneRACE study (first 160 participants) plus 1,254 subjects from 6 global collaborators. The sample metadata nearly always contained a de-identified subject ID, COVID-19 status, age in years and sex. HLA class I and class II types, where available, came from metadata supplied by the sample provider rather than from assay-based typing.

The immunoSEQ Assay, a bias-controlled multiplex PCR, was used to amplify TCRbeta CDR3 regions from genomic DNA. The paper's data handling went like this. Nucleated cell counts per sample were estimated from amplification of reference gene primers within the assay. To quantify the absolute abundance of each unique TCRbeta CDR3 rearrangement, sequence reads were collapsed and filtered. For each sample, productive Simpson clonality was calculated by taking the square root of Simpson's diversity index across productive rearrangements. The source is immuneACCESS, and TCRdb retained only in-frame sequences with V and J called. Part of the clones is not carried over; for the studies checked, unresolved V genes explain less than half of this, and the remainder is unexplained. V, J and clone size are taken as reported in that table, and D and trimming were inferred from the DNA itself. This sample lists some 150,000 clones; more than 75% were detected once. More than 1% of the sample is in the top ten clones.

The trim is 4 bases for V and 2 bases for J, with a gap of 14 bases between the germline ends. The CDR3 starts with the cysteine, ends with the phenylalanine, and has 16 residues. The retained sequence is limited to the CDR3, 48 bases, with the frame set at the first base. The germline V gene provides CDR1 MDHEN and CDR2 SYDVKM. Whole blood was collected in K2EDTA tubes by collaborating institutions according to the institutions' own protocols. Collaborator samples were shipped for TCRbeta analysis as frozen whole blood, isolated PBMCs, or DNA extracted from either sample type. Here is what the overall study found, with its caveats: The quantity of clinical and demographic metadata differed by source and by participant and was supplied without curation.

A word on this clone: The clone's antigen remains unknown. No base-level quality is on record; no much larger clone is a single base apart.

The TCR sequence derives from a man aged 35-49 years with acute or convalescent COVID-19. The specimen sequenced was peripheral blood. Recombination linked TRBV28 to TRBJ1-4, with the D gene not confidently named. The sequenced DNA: TGTGCCAGCAGTTCACGTCGGTTGTCGACTAATGAAAAACTGTTTTTT. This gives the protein CASSSRRLSTNEKLFF. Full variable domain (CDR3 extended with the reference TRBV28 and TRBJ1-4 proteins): DVKVTQSSRYLVKRTGEKVFLECVQDMDHENMFWYRQDPGLGLRLIYFSYDVKMKEKGDIPEGYSVSREKKERFSLILESASTNQTSMYLCASSSRRLSTNEKLFFGSGTQLSVL.